This T cell receptor (beta chain) emerged from a study of T cells after yellow fever vaccination. Study-wide results and limits: Researchers report a weaker secondary response that nonetheless peaked faster, day 5 versus 15. Clones from primary vaccination mostly reappeared after the booster (around 96% CD4, around 90% CD8). Highly abundant clonotypes carried over from the bulk population could end up in FACS-sorted repertoires as contaminants.

TCR cDNA was made by 5'RACE template switching, adding a universal primer site and UMIs. TCRdb used MiXCR to reprocess the 5' RACE reads, holding one entry per CDR3 protein. The sample includes 200,000 or so distinct CDR3 sequences, less than 7.5% seen only once; the top ten take 1% to 1.2%. CDR3 length: 18 amino acids. V lost 4 bases, J lost 7 bases, and 14 bases stayed unmatched. CDR1 is SGHAT, CDR2 FQNNGV, per germline. This clonotype was recorded many times. The antigen is not known. The chain recombines TRBV11-2 with TRBJ2-3; TRBD2 matches at 13 bases. This clonotype was sampled from a man aged 25-45 years who received the YFV17D yellow fever vaccine. The source material was CD4+ T cells sorted from PBMCs, sampled on the day of the yellow fever booster vaccination. In DNA, the CDR3 is TGTGCCAGCAGCTCGCCCCGGACTAGCGGGGGCAACGGGAATACGCAGTATTTT. As protein: CASSSPRTSGGNGNTQYF.